A single sample gave rise to the 19 T cell receptor beta chains below, sequenced in a study of blood T cells in healthy people across ages. Sample-barcoded 5' priming and a J-beta primer mix drove a second PCR of roughly 6 to 12 cycles. TCRdb used MiXCR to reprocess the 5' RACE reads, holding one entry per CDR3 protein. The table includes 980,000 or so distinct CDR3 sequences, roughly 43% detected once. The sequencing sample was made of blood. These receptors were collected from a man aged 25-40 years in good health.

This sequence joins TRBV28 and TRBJ2-5, with D hard to call. Germline V gene sequence: CDR1 MDHEN, CDR2 SYDVKM. With 5 bases removed from V and 0 bases from J, the gap between germline ends came to 7 bases. The length of the CDR3 is 13 residues. The CDR3 here is CASSAGDQETQYF. CDR3 DNA sequence: TGTGCCAGCAGTGCAGGAGACCAAGAGACCCAGTACTTC.

V is TRBV2 and J is TRBJ1-2; tentative D call: TRBD1 (5 bases). Per germline, CDR1 SNHLY and CDR2 FYNNEI. CDR3 size: 13 residues. V was clipped by 3 bases and J by 7 bases, with 12 bases between them. The CDR3 nucleotides are TGTGCCAGCAGTGACACCAGGGCCGGTGGCTACACCTTC. The encoded protein is CASSDTRAGGYTF.

Here the CDR3 reads CSATSTAKGELFF. CDR3 sequence (DNA): TGCAGTGCCACCTCGACGGCGAAGGGGGAGCTGTTTTTT. The gene calls are TRBV20-1 and TRBJ2-2; D is undetermined. Germline-derived CDR1 and CDR2 are DFQATT and SNEGSKA (reference sequence). Trimming took 6 bases from V and 8 from J, leaving 16 bases between them. The CDR3 is 13 amino acids.

In its sample, this clonotype was seen a few times. The CDR3 is CATSRRPGQKQETQYF. DNA of the CDR3: TGTGCCACCAGCAGACGACCGGGACAGAAGCAAGAGACCCAGTACTTC. The rearrangement uses TRBV15 and TRBJ2-5; 7 nucleotides agree with TRBD1. The CDR3 spans 16 residues. With V trimmed by 2 bases and J by 2 bases, 8 bases remained unmatched. The germline V gene encodes CDR1 LNHNV and CDR2 YYDKDF (reference sequence).

The chain employs TRBV2 and TRBJ1-1, with D hard to call. Trimming shortened V by 6 bases and J by 3 bases, and 11 bases separated the two germline ends. The CDR3 has 13 residues. Germline lookup yields CDR1 SNHLY and CDR2 FYNNEI. The CDR3 nucleotides are TGTGCCAGCAGGGGCCGCAGCGACACTGAAGCTTTCTTT. It is translated as CASRGRSDTEAFF.

The chain links TRBV7-8 to TRBJ1-4; maybe TRBD1 (5 bases). Germline assignment: CDR1 SGHVS and CDR2 FQNEAQ. V was cut by 1 base and J by 5 bases, with 11 bases left in between. The CDR3 covers 15 residues. This CDR3 is CASSLGGNPNEKLFF. The CDR3 region has the DNA TGTGCCAGCAGCTTAGGGGGGAACCCAAATGAAAAACTGTTTTTT.

A few counts support this clonotype. The V and J genes are TRBV7-3 and TRBJ2-1; TRBD2 matches 13 bases. The length of the CDR3 is 16 residues. Germline V gene sequence: CDR1 SGHTA, CDR2 FQGTGA. The trim removed 0 bases at V and 6 bases at J, leaving 2 bases unmatched. The CDR3 nucleotides are TGTGCCAGCAGCTTAACACTAGCGGGGGGGGCCAATGAGCAGTTCTTC. Amino acid sequence: CASSLTLAGGANEQFF.

The V call is TRBV9, the J call TRBJ2-5, with 7 bases aligning to TRBD1. The CDR3 has 16 amino acids. With 4 bases clipped from V and 0 bases from J, the junction kept 9 bases outside the gene matches. The germline V gene encodes CDR1 SGDLS and CDR2 YYNGEE. The DNA of the CDR3 is TGTGCCAGCAGCCCCACGGGACAGTGGTACCAAGAGACCCAGTACTTC. Translation: CASSPTGQWYQETQYF. Variable domain in full (rest from reference TRBV9 and TRBJ2-5): DSGVTQTPKHLITATGQRVTLRCSPRSGDLSVYWYQQSLDQGLQFLIQYYNGEERAKGNILERFSAQQFPDLHSELNLSSLELGDSALYFCASSPTGQWYQETQYFGPGTRLLVL.

The chain has TRBV20-1 and TRBJ2-5; 10 bases align to TRBD2. With V trimmed by 2 bases and J by 4 bases, 4 bases remained unmatched. The CDR3 spans 14 residues. CDR1 and CDR2 from the germline V gene are DFQATT and SNEGSKA (reference sequence). CDR3 region: CSARPSGRVETQYF. As DNA, the CDR3 is TGCAGTGCTAGACCCAGCGGGAGGGTAGAGACCCAGTACTTC.

The rearrangement links TRBV20-1 to TRBJ2-7; tentatively, D is TRBD1 (5 bases). From germline, CDR1 is DFQATT and CDR2 SNEGSKA (reference sequence). This CDR3 has 14 residues. V gave up 6 bases and J gave up 4 bases, with 19 bases separating them. CDR3 coding DNA: TGCAGTGCCCCAGGGAATCTTCGGCTTTACGAGCAGTACTTC. This encodes CSAPGNLRLYEQYF.

The chain joins TRBV6-1 to TRBJ2-4; either TRBD1 or TRBD2 may supply D (5 bases each). Deletions cut 0 bases from V and 0 bases from J, with 9 bases between. This CDR3 is 16 amino acids long. Germline loops: CDR1 MNHNS, CDR2 SASEGT. CDR3 residues: CASSEAAGTAKNIQYF. As DNA, the CDR3 is TGTGCCAGCAGTGAAGCAGCCGGGACAGCCAAAAACATTCAGTACTTC.

Many counts were recorded for this clonotype. In DNA, the CDR3 is TGTGCCAGCAGCTTAGGGACAGAATACGAGCAGTACTTC. As protein: CASSLGTEYEQYF. This sequence joins TRBV7-2 and TRBJ2-7; D is perhaps TRBD1 (6 bases). Trimming took off 1 base at V and 4 bases at J, with 8 bases between the two ends. The CDR3 has 13 amino acids. The germline gives CDR1 SGHTA, CDR2 FQGNSA. Full variable domain (outside the CDR3, taken from reference TRBV7-2 and TRBJ2-7): GAGVSQSPSNKVTEKGKDVELRCDPISGHTALYWYRQSLGQGLEFLIYFQGNSAPDKSGLPSDRFSAERTGGSVSTLTIQRTQQEDSAVYLCASSLGTEYEQYFGPGTRLTVT.

The CDR3 sequence: CASSQESGGRTQYF. The CDR3 nucleotides are TGTGCCAGCAGCCAAGAGAGCGGGGGGCGTACGCAGTATTTT. The chain recombines TRBV4-2 with TRBJ2-3, with 9 bases lining up with TRBD2. There are 14 residues in the CDR3. Germline loops: CDR1 LGHNA, CDR2 YNFKEQ. The junction had 3 bases not matched to a gene; V was cut back by 0 bases and J by 8 bases.

This clonotype appeared a single time. A much bigger clone sits one base away, suggesting this may be a read error. The chain recombines TRBV28 with TRBJ2-5; D not resolved. The DNA end favors TRBJ2-7, so the J call may be wrong. This CDR3 is 17 amino acids long. CDR1 is MDHEN, CDR2 SYDVKM, per germline. The CDR3 is CASRADMRKGHLYEQYF. CDR3 DNA sequence: TGTGCCAGCAGAGCCGATATGAGGAAGGGCCACCTATACGAGCAGTACTTC.

The chain recombines TRBV11-3 with TRBJ2-7, with D unresolved. V lost 2 bases, J lost 5 bases, and 10 bases lay in between. Germline V gene sequence: CDR1 SGHNT, CDR2 YENEEA. The CDR3 spans 13 residues. Here the CDR3 DNA reads TGTGCCAGCAGCTTATTCCTGGTCCACGAGCAGTACTTC. Amino acids: CASSLFLVHEQYF.

The rearrangement links TRBV27 to TRBJ2-7, with D unclear. The CDR3 has 11 residues. The germline V gene has CDR1 MNHEY and CDR2 SMNVEV (reference sequence). Trimming cost V 8 bases and J 4 bases, with 9 bases left between them. CDR3: CASAGQYEQYF. The CDR3 nucleotides read TGTGCCAGCGCCGGGCAATACGAGCAGTACTTC.

The CDR3 loop is CASSSDFPTKETQYF. Here the CDR3 DNA reads TGTGCCAGCAGTTCGGACTTCCCGACGAAAGAGACCCAGTACTTC. This chain joins TRBV27 and TRBJ2-5, with a possible D match to TRBD2 (5 bases). This CDR3 contains 15 residues. The V and J ends lost 4 bases and 3 bases respectively, with 15 bases between them. Germline CDR1 and CDR2: MNHEY and SMNVEV (reference sequence).

The chain carries TRBV27 and TRBJ2-7; perhaps TRBD2 as D (5 bases). The CDR3 is 13 amino acids. Trimming stripped 6 bases from V and 2 bases from J, with 11 bases between. CDR1 and CDR2 from the germline V gene are MNHEY and SMNVEV (reference sequence). The chain's CDR3 is CASRPGDTYEQYF. The DNA of the CDR3 is TGTGCCAGCAGACCCGGGGATACCTACGAGCAGTACTTC.

This clonotype was picked up a small number of times. The rearrangement links TRBV5-4 to TRBJ1-2, with D perhaps matching TRBD1 (5 bases). Germline-derived CDR1 and CDR2 are SGHNT and YYREEE (reference sequence). This CDR3 has 17 residues. With 5 bases removed from V and 6 bases from J, the gap between germline ends came to 26 bases. The CDR3 here is CASRAGGVGRGGNGYTF. Written as DNA, the CDR3 is TGTGCCAGCAGAGCCGGTGGTGTGGGACGCGGAGGGAATGGCTACACCTTC.